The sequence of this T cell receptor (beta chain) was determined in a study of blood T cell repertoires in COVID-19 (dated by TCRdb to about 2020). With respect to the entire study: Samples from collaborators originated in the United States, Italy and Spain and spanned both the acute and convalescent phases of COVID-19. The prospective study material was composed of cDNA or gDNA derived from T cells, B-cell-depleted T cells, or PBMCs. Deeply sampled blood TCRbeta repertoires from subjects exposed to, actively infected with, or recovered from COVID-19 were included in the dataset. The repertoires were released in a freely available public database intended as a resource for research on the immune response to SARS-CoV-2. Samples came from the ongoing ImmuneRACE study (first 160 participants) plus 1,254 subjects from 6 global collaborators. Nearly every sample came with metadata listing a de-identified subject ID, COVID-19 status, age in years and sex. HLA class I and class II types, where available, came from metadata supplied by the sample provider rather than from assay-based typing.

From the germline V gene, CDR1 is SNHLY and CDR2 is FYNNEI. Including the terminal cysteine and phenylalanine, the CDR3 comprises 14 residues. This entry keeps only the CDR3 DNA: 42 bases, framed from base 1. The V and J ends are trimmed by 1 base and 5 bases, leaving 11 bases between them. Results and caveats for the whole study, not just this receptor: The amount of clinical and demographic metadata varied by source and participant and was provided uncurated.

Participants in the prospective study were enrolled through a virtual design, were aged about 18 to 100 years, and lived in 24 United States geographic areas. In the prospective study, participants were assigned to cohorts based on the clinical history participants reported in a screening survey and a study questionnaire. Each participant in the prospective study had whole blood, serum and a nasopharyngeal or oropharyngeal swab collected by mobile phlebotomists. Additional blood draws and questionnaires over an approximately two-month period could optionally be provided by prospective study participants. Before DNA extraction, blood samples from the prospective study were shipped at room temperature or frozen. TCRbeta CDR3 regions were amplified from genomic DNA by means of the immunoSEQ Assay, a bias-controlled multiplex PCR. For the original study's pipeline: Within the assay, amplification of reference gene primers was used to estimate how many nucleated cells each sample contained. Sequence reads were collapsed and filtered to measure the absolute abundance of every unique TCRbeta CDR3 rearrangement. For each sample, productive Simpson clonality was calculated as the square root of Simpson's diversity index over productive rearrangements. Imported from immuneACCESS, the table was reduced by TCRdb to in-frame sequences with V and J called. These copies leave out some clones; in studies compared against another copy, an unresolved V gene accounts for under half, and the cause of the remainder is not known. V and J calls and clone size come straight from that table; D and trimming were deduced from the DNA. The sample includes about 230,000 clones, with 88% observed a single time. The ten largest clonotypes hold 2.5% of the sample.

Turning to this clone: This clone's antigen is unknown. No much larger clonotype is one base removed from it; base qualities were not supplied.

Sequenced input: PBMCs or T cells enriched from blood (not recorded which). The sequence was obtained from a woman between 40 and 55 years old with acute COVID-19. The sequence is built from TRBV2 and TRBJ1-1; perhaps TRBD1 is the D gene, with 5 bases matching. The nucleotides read TGTGCCAGCAGTGAAGGCAGGGAGGGAACTGAAGCTTTCTTT. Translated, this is CASSEGREGTEAFF.